These 4 T cell receptor beta chains share one sample of origin, sequenced in a study of spatial heterogeneity in lung cancer. One entry per CDR3 protein results from TCRdb running MiXCR on the 5' RACE reads. The sample records just under 95,000 distinct CDR3 sequences, over 9.5% being singletons. The time point: sample taken at primary tumor resection. No cell sorting; template was whole RNA from tumor, lung tissue or PBMC. The sequenced sample was PBMCs, obtained at surgery. These receptors were taken from a male donor with early-stage non-small cell lung cancer.

This clonotype was seen repeatedly, ten times or more. The chain is built from TRBV5-1 and TRBJ2-6, with D unresolved. In germline, CDR1 is SGHRS, CDR2 YFSETQ. Deletions cut 1 base from V and 0 bases from J, with 5 bases between. The CDR3 consists of 15 residues. For the CDR3, the DNA is TGCGCCAGCAGCTTGAGGAGCTCTGGGGCCAACGTCCTGACTTTC. Residues: CASSLRSSGANVLTF.

This clonotype was observed a few times. This rearrangement joins TRBV6-2 or TRBV6-3 to TRBJ2-5; tentative D call: TRBD2 (5 bases). CDR3 length: 16 residues. Germline V lookup: CDR1 MNHEY, CDR2 SVGEGT. V was clipped by 0 bases and J by 3 bases, with 14 bases between them. The CDR3 reads CASSYSMAGVEETQYF. DNA of the CDR3: TGTGCCAGCAGTTACTCGATGGCCGGGGTAGAAGAGACCCAGTACTTC.

This clonotype was counted only a few times. The CDR3 sequence: CASSFPSIGGGNKNIQYF. CDR3 sequence (DNA): TGTGCCAGCAGTTTCCCGTCAATTGGAGGCGGTAACAAAAACATTCAGTACTTC. V usage is TRBV28 and J usage is TRBJ2-4, with D possibly matching TRBD2 (5 bases). Per germline, CDR1 MDHEN and CDR2 SYDVKM. The ends were cut back, 3 bases at V and 3 bases at J, with 21 bases in the middle. The CDR3 has 18 residues.

This clonotype appeared a few times. This CDR3 is CSANPFGLAGDADTQYF. DNA for the CDR3: TGCAGTGCTAACCCATTTGGGCTAGCGGGAGACGCAGATACGCAGTATTTT. The gene calls are TRBV20-1 and TRBJ2-3, with 10 bases lining up with TRBD2. CDR3 length equals 17 residues. Germline-derived CDR1 and CDR2 are DFQATT and SNEGSKA (reference sequence). V was clipped by 4 bases and J by 4 bases; unmatched bases: 14.